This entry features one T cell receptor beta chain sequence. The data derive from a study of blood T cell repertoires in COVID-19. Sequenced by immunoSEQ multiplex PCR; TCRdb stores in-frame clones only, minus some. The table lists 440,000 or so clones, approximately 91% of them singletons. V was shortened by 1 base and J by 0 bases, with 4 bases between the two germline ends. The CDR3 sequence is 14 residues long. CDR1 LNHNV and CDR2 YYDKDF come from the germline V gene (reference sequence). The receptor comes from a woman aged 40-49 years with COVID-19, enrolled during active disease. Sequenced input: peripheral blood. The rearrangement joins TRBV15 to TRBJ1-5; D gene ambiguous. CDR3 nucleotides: TGTGCCACCAGCAGAGTTAATAGCAATCAGCCCCAGCATTTT. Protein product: CATSRVNSNQPQHF.